This record looks at one T cell receptor beta chain sequence and its context. Clones were read by immunoSEQ multiplex PCR, and TCRdb kept only the in-frame ones, dropping some. This table has roughly 250,000 clones, about 86% appearing once. The CDR3 sequence is 13 residues long. Germline loops: CDR1 SGHRS, CDR2 YFSETQ. V shed 3 bases and J shed 7 bases, with 11 bases lying between them. This specimen comes from a study of blood T cell repertoires in COVID-19. The sample comprised peripheral blood. V and J are TRBV5-1 and TRBJ2-1, with D tentatively TRBD2 (6 bases). This receptor was obtained from a person aged 70 to 80 with COVID-19, enrolled during active disease. The DNA for the CDR3 is TGCGCCAGCAGCTCCTTCGGGGGAAATGAGCAGTTCTTC. This sequence encodes CASSSFGGNEQFF.